This T cell receptor beta chain was sequenced during a study of T cell responses to AZD1222 COVID-19 vaccine. Study results and caveats: The span of vaccine-associated CD4 TCRs extended across spike, with dominance at 160-218 and 743-854. Repertoire sampling happened only post peak T cell response. Clonal diversity was possibly underestimated, and the donors were mostly white British, with more females.

For this clone: No antigen is known for it.

Method: immunoSEQ multiplex PCR; TCRdb's copy keeps in-frame clones and lacks some. The table has roughly 120,000 clones, around 90% seen once. The V gene lost 5 bases and the J gene lost 3 bases, with 13 bases spanning the gap. Germline CDR1 reads GTSNPN; CDR2 reads SVGIG (reference sequence). CDR3 length: 14 residues. The sample in question was peripheral blood, obtained on day 0 of MenACWY control vaccination. This clonotype was sampled from an adult in good health. The chain carries TRBV30 and TRBJ1-4; D is possibly TRBD1 (6 bases). CDR3 amino acids: CAWSEGGANEKLFF. CDR3 DNA: TGTGCCTGGTCCGAAGGGGGGGCTAATGAAAAACTGTTTTTT.